The table lists the clone carrying this T cell receptor beta chain with a count of one. The antigen remains unidentified. Repertoires were generated with immunoSEQ multiplex PCR, while TCRdb's copy carries only in-frame clones and drops some. In the table there are 100,000 to 150,000 clones, roughly 90% of which are singletons. The approximately 120-subject validation cohort, separate from the roughly 700-subject first cohort, included the donors. These data are taken from a study of cytomegalovirus exposure and HLA in healthy donors. Study information: The same platform used for the 666 first-cohort repertoires was also used for the 100 to 150 validation repertoires, as a later analysis reported. Broader study findings: With high specificity and sensitivity, the classifier reportedly diagnosed cytomegalovirus status. In vitro testing confirmed a few CMV-associated chains as specific for CMV antigens.

Looked up from germline, CDR1 is SGHTS and CDR2 is YDEGEE. There are 12 residues in the CDR3. J lost 4 bases, V lost 6 bases, and 3 bases had no gene match. The material sequenced was PBMCs. The chain joins TRBV5-8 to TRBJ2-5; 7 bases align to TRBD1. The TCR was taken from a man between 25 and 39 years old in good health and CMV-seronegative. The CDR3 sequence is CASNHRGETQYF. In DNA, the CDR3 is TGTGCCAGCAATCACAGGGGAGAGACCCAGTACTTC.